A single sample is the source of the 16 T cell receptor beta chains below, sequenced in a study of T cell responses to AZD1222 COVID-19 vaccine. Libraries were prepared by immunoSEQ multiplex PCR; TCRdb keeps only in-frame clonotypes and omits some of them. The data show about 120,000 clones, with about 89% seen just once and 5.4% held by the top ten. The sequencing used peripheral blood, collected on day 0 of AZD1222 vaccination. These TCRs come from an adult in good health.

In DNA form, the CDR3 reads TGTGCCTGGAGGACCGGGCTTGAGAACCTTAGCTCTGGAAACACCATATATTTT. This translates into CAWRTGLENLSSGNTIYF. The chain carries TRBV30 and TRBJ1-3; D gene unclear. CDR1 and CDR2 from the germline V gene are GTSNPN and SVGIG (reference sequence). The CDR3 sequence is 18 residues long. Deletions cut 3 bases from V and 0 bases from J, with 21 bases between.

This chain uses TRBV7-9 with TRBJ1-2, with 11 bases that match TRBD1. Germline values: CDR1 SEHNR, CDR2 FQNEAQ (reference sequence). With V trimmed by 3 bases and J by 8 bases, 8 bases remained unmatched. The CDR3 sequence is 15 residues long. CDR3 sequence reads: CASSLTGTGGYGYTF. In nucleotides, the CDR3 is TGTGCCAGCAGCTTGACCGGGACAGGGGGGTACGGCTACACCTTC.

The chain has TRBV7-8 and TRBJ2-7; D is unresolved. The V end lost 1 base, the J end lost 5 bases, and 9 bases lay between the germline ends. The CDR3 sequence is 13 residues long. The germline V gene encodes CDR1 SGHVS and CDR2 FQNEAQ. The DNA for the CDR3 is TGTGCCAGCAGCTTAGGGCGATCCCACGAGCAGTACTTC. This gives the protein CASSLGRSHEQYF.

The chain employs TRBV20-1 and TRBJ2-1; D is possibly TRBD2 (6 bases). V was clipped by 3 bases and J by 3 bases, with 15 bases between them. This CDR3 comprises 15 residues. Germline V CDR1 and CDR2: DFQATT, SNEGSKA (reference sequence). The CDR3: CSASRGSEDYNEQFF. CDR3 bases: TGCAGTGCTAGTCGGGGGAGCGAAGACTACAATGAGCAGTTCTTC.

The chain carries TRBV5-1 and TRBJ1-3; D uncertain. The germline V gene encodes CDR1 SGHRS and CDR2 YFSETQ. The CDR3 runs to 16 residues. V was clipped by 0 bases and J by 4 bases, with 14 bases between them. CDR3 sequence (DNA): TGCGCCAGCAGCTTGGCCGGCACCCAGTTGGGAAACACCATATATTTT. This codes for CASSLAGTQLGNTIYF.

The rearrangement uses TRBV11-2 and TRBJ1-2; D remains unclear. The V gene lost 4 bases and the J gene lost 12 bases, with 12 bases spanning the gap. The length of the CDR3 is 11 residues. Germline CDR1 reads SGHAT; CDR2 reads FQNNGV. This chain's CDR3 is CASSSGLTDTF. The CDR3 DNA reads TGTGCCAGCAGCTCGGGCCTCACGGACACCTTC.

The genes are TRBV6-5 and TRBJ1-6; the D gene is possibly TRBD1 (5 bases). Trimming stripped 6 bases from V and 7 bases from J, with 13 bases between. The germline CDR1 and CDR2 sequences are MNHEY and SVGAGI. The CDR3 has 14 amino acids. CDR3 in amino acids: CASSPGGVNSPLHF. The CDR3 coding sequence is TGTGCCAGCAGCCCGGGGGGGGTGAATTCACCCCTCCACTTT.

The genes are TRBV5-6 and TRBJ2-7; 8 nucleotides agree with TRBD1. J lost 2 bases, V lost 7 bases, and 14 bases had no gene match. This CDR3 is 16 amino acids long. Germline V gene lookup returns CDR1 SGHDT and CDR2 YYEEEE. CDR3 bases: TGTGCCAGCCGAACGAAAGGCTGGACAGGGACCTACGAGCAGTACTTC. It yields the protein CASRTKGWTGTYEQYF.

The chain uses TRBV18 and TRBJ2-5; no definite D call. Germline V CDR1 and CDR2: KGHSH, LQKENI. The CDR3 loop spans 11 amino acids. Trimming left V 3 bases short and J 3 bases short, with 2 bases between. CDR3 residues: CASSPEETQYF. CDR3 sequence (DNA): TGTGCCAGCTCACCCGAAGAGACCCAGTACTTC. The full variable domain, with the rest looked up from reference TRBV18 and TRBJ2-5, is NAGVMQNPRHLVRRRGQEARLRCSPMKGHSHVYWYRQLPEEGLKFMVYLQKENIIDESGMPKERFSAEFPKEGPSILRIQQVVRGDSAAYFCASSPEETQYFGPGTRLLVL.

The V call is TRBV30, the J call TRBJ1-5; D not certain. Trimming left V 2 bases short and J 5 bases short, with 10 bases between. The CDR3 contains 13 residues. Germline values: CDR1 GTSNPN, CDR2 SVGIG (reference sequence). CDR3: CAWSPNTYQPQHF. CDR3 sequence (DNA): TGTGCCTGGAGTCCCAACACCTATCAGCCCCAGCATTTT.

This clone appeared a single time. The V call is TRBV14, the J call TRBJ2-1; D remains unclear. Germline assignment: CDR1 SGHDN and CDR2 FVKESK. Between the trimmed V and J ends, which lost 3 bases and 8 bases, there was a span of 14 bases. The CDR3 is made up of 14 amino acids. The CDR3 loop is CASSQSLNPHEQFF. The CDR3 DNA reads TGTGCCAGCAGCCAGTCACTCAACCCCCATGAGCAGTTCTTC.

V is TRBV5-1 and J is TRBJ1-1, with D possibly TRBD1 on 6 matching bases. V lost 6 bases, J lost 5 bases, and 14 bases lay in between. The CDR3 contains 13 residues. Germline V gene lookup returns CDR1 SGHRS and CDR2 YFSETQ. CDR3 residues: CASNREEATEAFF. Here the CDR3 DNA reads TGCGCCAGCAACAGGGAGGAAGCGACTGAAGCTTTCTTT.

This clone showed up just once. The chain has TRBV3-1 (or the pseudogene TRBV3-2) and TRBJ1-6; D may be TRBD1 (6 bases). Trimming took 4 bases from V and 4 from J, leaving 14 bases between them. CDR3 length equals 16 residues. CDR1 and CDR2 from the germline V gene are LGHDT and YNNKEL (reference sequence). The CDR3 here is CASSRRTDSYNSPLHF. The CDR3 DNA is TGTGCCAGCAGCCGTCGGACAGACTCATATAATTCACCCCTCCACTTT.

The rearrangement links TRBV10-3 to TRBJ2-7; D remains ambiguous. This CDR3 contains 12 residues. V was trimmed by 6 bases and J by 3 bases, leaving 9 bases between them. CDR1 is ENHRY and CDR2 is SYGVKD in the germline V gene. This CDR3 reads CAISQDGYEQYF. CDR3 DNA: TGTGCCATCAGCCAGGACGGCTACGAGCAGTACTTC.

The rearrangement uses TRBV7-6 and TRBJ1-1; D is unclear. The CDR3 totals 17 residues. CDR1 and CDR2 from the germline V gene are SGHVS and FNYEAQ. V lost 0 bases, J lost 2 bases, and 16 bases lay in between. This CDR3 reads CASSLAELRRINTEAFF. The CDR3 DNA is TGTGCCAGCAGCTTAGCGGAGTTGAGACGGATCAACACTGAAGCTTTCTTT.

This clone came up once. The chain is built from TRBV23-1 and TRBJ1-5; tentative D call: TRBD1 (6 bases). TRBV23-1 falls under the ORF class, with uncertain function. The CDR3 is 18 amino acids. Trimming pared 1 base from V and 0 bases from J, leaving 16 bases between. This chain's CDR3 is CASSQCPLDSDSNQPQHF. The CDR3 bases are TGCGCCAGCAGTCAATGCCCCTTGGACAGTGATAGCAATCAGCCCCAGCATTTT.